The text below deals with one TCR beta chain. In germline, CDR1 is SNHLY, CDR2 FYNNEI. The V and J ends lost 2 bases and 1 base respectively, with 6 bases between them. The CDR3 runs 14 residues. These data belong to a study of OX40 agonist ivuxolimab in advanced cancers. This table comes from immunoSEQ multiplex PCR, and its TCRdb copy is limited to in-frame clones, with some not included. The sample lists just under 55,000 clones, 80% occurring once. V and J are TRBV2 and TRBJ1-5; the D is unclear. The TCR originated in an adult with an advanced solid tumor such as melanoma, head and neck, liver or kidney cancer. The input for sequencing was CD4+ or CD8+ T cells sorted from blood, taken in a trial of the OX40 agonist ivuxolimab. The CDR3 DNA is TGTGCCAGCAGTGAAACCTGGAGCAATCAGCCCCAGCATTTT. This encodes CASSETWSNQPQHF.